A single sample is the source of the 21 T cell receptor beta chains below, sequenced in a study of human T cells and chemical hapten exposure. Unfractionated whole blood served as the source for total RNA extraction. TCRdb re-derived calls from the 5' RACE reads in MiXCR, one entry per CDR3 protein. This sample has about 81,000 distinct CDR3 sequences; less than 9.5% occur once, and the top ten carry under 3%. These receptors were collected from a male donor in good health.

The V call is TRBV11-2, the J call TRBJ2-5; D uncertain. V gave up 5 bases and J gave up 7 bases, with 11 bases separating them. Per the germline V gene, CDR1 is SGHAT and CDR2 is FQNNGV. The CDR3 totals 12 residues. The CDR3 reads CASSPLVGTQYF. In DNA, the CDR3 is TGTGCCAGCAGCCCACTCGTCGGGACCCAGTACTTC. The variable domain in full, with the rest retrieved from reference TRBV11-2 and TRBJ2-5, is EAGVAQSPRYKIIEKRQSVAFWCNPISGHATLYWYQQILGQGPKLLIQFQNNGVVDDSQLPKDRFSAERLKGVDSTLKIQPAKLEDSAVYLCASSPLVGTQYFGPGTRLLVL.

This clonotype has a count of ten or more. The chain uses TRBV10-2 and TRBJ2-5; D call uncertain. This CDR3 contains 11 residues. V lost 6 bases, J lost 4 bases, and 6 bases lay in between. Germline V gene lookup returns CDR1 WSHSY and CDR2 SAAADI. CDR3 DNA sequence: TGCGCCAGCAGGACGGGAGAGACCCAGTACTTC. Translation: CASRTGETQYF.

The chain combines TRBV7-9 with TRBJ2-7; 9 positions agree with TRBD1. Germline assignment: CDR1 SEHNR and CDR2 FQNEAQ (reference sequence). V gave up 4 bases and J gave up 2 bases; unmatched junction bases: 6. The CDR3 consists of 15 residues. The CDR3 nucleotides read TGTGCCAGCAGCTCCCGGACAGGGGAGACCTACGAGCAGTACTTC. Its translation is CASSSRTGETYEQYF.

V and J are TRBV20-1 and TRBJ1-2; D uncertain. This CDR3 contains 14 residues. Trimming removed 0 bases at V and 4 bases at J, with 12 bases between. Germline V gene sequence: CDR1 DFQATT, CDR2 SNEGSKA (reference sequence). CDR3 residues: CSARDSGTLYGYTF. In nucleotides, the CDR3 is TGCAGTGCTAGAGATAGCGGCACCCTCTATGGCTACACCTTC.

This clonotype was picked up a small number of times. This chain links TRBV12-3 or TRBV12-4 with TRBJ2-1; 8 nucleotides align to TRBD2. The CDR3 loop spans 17 amino acids. V dropped 5 bases and J dropped 4; count of bases not matched to a gene: 13. CDR3 protein: CASSPTRVSGTYNEQFF. The DNA of the CDR3 is TGTGCCAGCAGTCCCACGCGTGTTAGCGGGACTTACAATGAGCAGTTCTTC.

The V gene is TRBV5-1, the J gene TRBJ1-1; TRBD1 matches at 8 bases. With 4 bases clipped from V and 8 bases from J, the junction kept 4 bases outside the gene matches. From germline, CDR1 is SGHRS and CDR2 YFSETQ. The CDR3 has 12 amino acids. The CDR3 reads CASSGDRREAFF. CDR3 nucleotide sequence: TGCGCCAGCAGCGGGGACAGGAGGGAAGCTTTCTTT.

This clonotype was found many times. The gene calls are TRBV12-3 or TRBV12-4 and TRBJ2-1, with 11 positions matching TRBD2. Trimming at V came to 6 bases and at J to 6 bases, leaving 10 bases not matched to a gene. This CDR3 comprises 16 residues. The CDR3 sequence: CASSPLGLAGGNEQFF. CDR3 bases: TGTGCCAGCAGCCCTTTGGGGCTAGCGGGAGGCAATGAGCAGTTCTTC.

This clonotype occurred many times. The chain recombines TRBV10-3 with TRBJ2-3; TRBD2 might be the D (7 bases). The CDR3 totals 13 residues. Germline V lookup: CDR1 ENHRY, CDR2 SYGVKD. The germline V and J ends were trimmed by 6 bases and 4 bases, with 11 bases remaining between them. The CDR3 DNA sequence: TGTGCCATCAGCCCCGGGGGGCCAGATACGCAGTATTTT. Translation gives CAISPGGPDTQYF.

The chain employs TRBV6-1 and TRBJ2-7, with D perhaps matching TRBD1 (7 bases). This CDR3 is 15 amino acids long. From germline, CDR1 is MNHNS and CDR2 SASEGT. Trimming removed 4 bases from V and 7 bases from J, with 20 bases in between. The CDR3 protein is CASSASGGWVREQYF. CDR3 nucleotide sequence: TGTGCCAGCAGTGCCTCAGGGGGGTGGGTGAGGGAGCAGTACTTC.

Worth noting for this clonotype: A much more abundant neighbour one base away suggests this may be a read error. V gene TRBV10-3 combines with J gene TRBJ2-7; TRBD2 matches 11 bases. Looked up from germline, CDR1 is ENHRY and CDR2 is SYGVKD. This CDR3 spans 11 amino acids. The CDR3 sequence: CVIAGGYEQYF. CDR3 DNA: TGTGTCATAGCGGGGGGGTACGAGCAGTACTTC.

This clonotype was seen only a few times. The V call is TRBV11-2, the J call TRBJ2-6; D not certain. Germline values: CDR1 SGHAT, CDR2 FQNNGV. V was trimmed by 1 base and J by 0 bases, leaving 7 bases between them. The CDR3 consists of 16 residues. DNA of the CDR3: TGTGCCAGCAGCTTAGTTGCCAGCTCTGGGGCCAACGTCCTGACTTTC. As protein: CASSLVASSGANVLTF.

The J gene is TRBJ1-1, the V gene TRBV5-1; D gene ambiguous. Trimming removed 1 base at V and 3 bases at J, with 7 bases between. The germline CDR1 and CDR2 sequences are SGHRS and YFSETQ. The CDR3 sequence is 13 residues long. The CDR3, as DNA: TGCGCCAGCAGCTTGCGACAAGACACTGAAGCTTTCTTT. Encoded protein: CASSLRQDTEAFF. Full variable domain (outside the CDR3, taken from reference TRBV5-1 and TRBJ1-1): KAGVTQTPRYLIKTRGQQVTLSCSPISGHRSVSWYQQTPGQGLQFLFEYFSETQRNKGNFPGRFSGRQFSNSRSEMNVSTLELGDSALYLCASSLRQDTEAFFGQGTRLTVV.

The rearrangement joins TRBV12-3 or TRBV12-4 to TRBJ2-5; D is undetermined. V lost 7 bases and J 4 bases, leaving 16 bases between the germline ends. This CDR3 is 14 amino acids long. The DNA of the CDR3 is TGTGCCAGCACCCCAATTGGATCGTTAGAGACCCAGTACTTC. Protein: CASTPIGSLETQYF.

V and J are TRBV6-6 and TRBJ1-5; 12 positions match TRBD1. V shed 5 bases, J shed 6 bases, and the junction held 2 bases outside the gene matches. Germline loops: CDR1 MNHNY, CDR2 SVGAGI (reference sequence). The CDR3 has 14 residues. In nucleotides, the CDR3 is TGTGCCAGCAGTGGGGACAGGGGGCGTCAGCCCCAGCATTTT. Translated: CASSGDRGRQPQHF.

In this sample, this clonotype is medium-sized. This chain uses TRBV10-2 with TRBJ2-1, with a weak D call TRBD2 (6 bases). The CDR3 runs 13 residues. Germline V gene sequence: CDR1 WSHSY, CDR2 SAAADI. V was shortened by 2 bases and J by 4 bases, with 6 bases between the two germline ends. The CDR3 region is CASSEREYNEQFF. DNA of the CDR3: TGCGCCAGCAGTGAGCGGGAGTACAATGAGCAGTTCTTC.

The rearrangement joins TRBV20-1 to TRBJ1-1; a possible D gene is TRBD1 (6 bases). V was clipped by 3 bases and J by 0 bases, with 11 bases between them. The CDR3 length is 14 residues. Germline V CDR1 and CDR2: DFQATT, SNEGSKA (reference sequence). The CDR3 loop is CSASPGAVNTEAFF. Written as DNA, the CDR3 is TGCAGTGCTAGTCCAGGGGCGGTGAACACTGAAGCTTTCTTT.

This chain links TRBV20-1 with TRBJ1-1, with a weak D call TRBD1 (5 bases). Germline CDR1 and CDR2: DFQATT and SNEGSKA (reference sequence). The ends were cut back, 6 bases at V and 1 base at J, with 15 bases in the middle. This CDR3 has 14 residues. The CDR3 coding sequence is TGCAGTGCCCCGGGGGGAGATCGGAACACTGAAGCTTTCTTT. Its protein product is CSAPGGDRNTEAFF.

This chain joins TRBV12-3 or TRBV12-4 and TRBJ2-7; D is possibly TRBD1 (6 bases). V was pared by 3 bases and J by 10 bases, with 19 bases between. This CDR3 comprises 14 residues. The CDR3 loop reads CASSFMRADSFQYF. The CDR3 DNA follows: TGTGCCAGCAGTTTTATGCGGGCGGACAGTTTCCAGTACTTC.

This clonotype came up many times. The rearrangement joins TRBV6-1 to TRBJ2-6; no clear D gene. Trimming pared 1 base from V and 1 base from J, leaving 5 bases between. The CDR3 contains 15 residues. The germline V gene has CDR1 MNHNS and CDR2 SASEGT. The CDR3 DNA sequence: TGTGCCAGCAGTGAAGACCAGTCTGGGGCCAACGTCCTGACTTTC. Its protein product is CASSEDQSGANVLTF.

There are a few counts of this clonotype. CDR3 amino acids: CASSLSQGAYGYTF. The CDR3 DNA follows: TGTGCCAGCAGCTTGTCTCAGGGGGCATATGGCTACACCTTC. This sequence joins TRBV5-6 and TRBJ1-2, with 8 bases aligning to TRBD1. J lost 5 bases, V lost 1 base, and 4 bases had no gene match. The germline V gene has CDR1 SGHDT and CDR2 YYEEEE. The CDR3 extends over 14 amino acids.

This clonotype was observed a handful of times. The rearrangement uses TRBV7-9 and TRBJ1-1; D remains ambiguous. Per the germline V gene, CDR1 is SEHNR and CDR2 is FQNEAQ (reference sequence). The V gene lost 5 bases and the J gene lost 0 bases, with 13 bases spanning the gap. The CDR3 totals 15 residues. CDR3 loop: CASSAKQRLNTEAFF. The CDR3 DNA is TGTGCCAGCAGCGCCAAACAGAGATTGAACACTGAAGCTTTCTTT. Full variable domain (rest looked up from reference TRBV7-9 and TRBJ1-1): DTGVSQNPRHKITKRGQNVTFRCDPISEHNRLYWYRQTLGQGPEFLTYFQNEAQLEKSRLLSDRFSAERPKGSFSTLEIQRTEQGDSAMYLCASSAKQRLNTEAFFGQGTRLTVV.